These 2 T cell receptor beta chains originate from one sample sequenced in a study of CD8+ T cells in alopecia areata. Sample treatment: oral pan-JAK inhibitor, 5-10 mg twice daily. Extraction of RNA preceded its reverse transcription into cDNA, which served as the sequencing template. Only in-frame clones appear in the TCRdb table, and some are missing; sequencing was by immunoSEQ multiplex PCR. The sample consists of approximately 160,000 clones, less than 80% of them appearing once. Specimen: CD4+ T cells sorted from blood, collected at week 24, from a patient treated with tofacitinib. These receptors all stem from a human donor with alopecia areata.

V and J are TRBV18 and TRBJ2-7; 8 bases align to TRBD1. Germline-derived CDR1 and CDR2 are KGHSH and LQKENI. V trimming: 4 bases; J trimming: 3 bases; junction bases outside the gene matches: 5. CDR3 length: 14 amino acids. The CDR3 sequence: CASSQGQVRYEQYF. The CDR3 DNA reads as TGTGCCAGCTCACAGGGACAGGTCCGCTACGAGCAGTACTTC. The full variable domain, completed using reference TRBV18 and TRBJ2-7, is NAGVMQNPRHLVRRRGQEARLRCSPMKGHSHVYWYRQLPEEGLKFMVYLQKENIIDESGMPKERFSAEFPKEGPSILRIQQVVRGDSAAYFCASSQGQVRYEQYFGPGTRLTVT.

This chain connects TRBV29-1 to TRBJ2-3; 7 bases align to TRBD1. The CDR3 is 13 residues long. CDR1 SQVTM and CDR2 ANQGSEA come from the germline V gene. The junction had 4 bases not matched to a gene; V was cut back by 6 bases and J by 1 base. CDR3 protein: CSVGTVGTDTQYF. Here the CDR3 DNA reads TGCAGCGTCGGGACAGTGGGCACAGATACGCAGTATTTT.